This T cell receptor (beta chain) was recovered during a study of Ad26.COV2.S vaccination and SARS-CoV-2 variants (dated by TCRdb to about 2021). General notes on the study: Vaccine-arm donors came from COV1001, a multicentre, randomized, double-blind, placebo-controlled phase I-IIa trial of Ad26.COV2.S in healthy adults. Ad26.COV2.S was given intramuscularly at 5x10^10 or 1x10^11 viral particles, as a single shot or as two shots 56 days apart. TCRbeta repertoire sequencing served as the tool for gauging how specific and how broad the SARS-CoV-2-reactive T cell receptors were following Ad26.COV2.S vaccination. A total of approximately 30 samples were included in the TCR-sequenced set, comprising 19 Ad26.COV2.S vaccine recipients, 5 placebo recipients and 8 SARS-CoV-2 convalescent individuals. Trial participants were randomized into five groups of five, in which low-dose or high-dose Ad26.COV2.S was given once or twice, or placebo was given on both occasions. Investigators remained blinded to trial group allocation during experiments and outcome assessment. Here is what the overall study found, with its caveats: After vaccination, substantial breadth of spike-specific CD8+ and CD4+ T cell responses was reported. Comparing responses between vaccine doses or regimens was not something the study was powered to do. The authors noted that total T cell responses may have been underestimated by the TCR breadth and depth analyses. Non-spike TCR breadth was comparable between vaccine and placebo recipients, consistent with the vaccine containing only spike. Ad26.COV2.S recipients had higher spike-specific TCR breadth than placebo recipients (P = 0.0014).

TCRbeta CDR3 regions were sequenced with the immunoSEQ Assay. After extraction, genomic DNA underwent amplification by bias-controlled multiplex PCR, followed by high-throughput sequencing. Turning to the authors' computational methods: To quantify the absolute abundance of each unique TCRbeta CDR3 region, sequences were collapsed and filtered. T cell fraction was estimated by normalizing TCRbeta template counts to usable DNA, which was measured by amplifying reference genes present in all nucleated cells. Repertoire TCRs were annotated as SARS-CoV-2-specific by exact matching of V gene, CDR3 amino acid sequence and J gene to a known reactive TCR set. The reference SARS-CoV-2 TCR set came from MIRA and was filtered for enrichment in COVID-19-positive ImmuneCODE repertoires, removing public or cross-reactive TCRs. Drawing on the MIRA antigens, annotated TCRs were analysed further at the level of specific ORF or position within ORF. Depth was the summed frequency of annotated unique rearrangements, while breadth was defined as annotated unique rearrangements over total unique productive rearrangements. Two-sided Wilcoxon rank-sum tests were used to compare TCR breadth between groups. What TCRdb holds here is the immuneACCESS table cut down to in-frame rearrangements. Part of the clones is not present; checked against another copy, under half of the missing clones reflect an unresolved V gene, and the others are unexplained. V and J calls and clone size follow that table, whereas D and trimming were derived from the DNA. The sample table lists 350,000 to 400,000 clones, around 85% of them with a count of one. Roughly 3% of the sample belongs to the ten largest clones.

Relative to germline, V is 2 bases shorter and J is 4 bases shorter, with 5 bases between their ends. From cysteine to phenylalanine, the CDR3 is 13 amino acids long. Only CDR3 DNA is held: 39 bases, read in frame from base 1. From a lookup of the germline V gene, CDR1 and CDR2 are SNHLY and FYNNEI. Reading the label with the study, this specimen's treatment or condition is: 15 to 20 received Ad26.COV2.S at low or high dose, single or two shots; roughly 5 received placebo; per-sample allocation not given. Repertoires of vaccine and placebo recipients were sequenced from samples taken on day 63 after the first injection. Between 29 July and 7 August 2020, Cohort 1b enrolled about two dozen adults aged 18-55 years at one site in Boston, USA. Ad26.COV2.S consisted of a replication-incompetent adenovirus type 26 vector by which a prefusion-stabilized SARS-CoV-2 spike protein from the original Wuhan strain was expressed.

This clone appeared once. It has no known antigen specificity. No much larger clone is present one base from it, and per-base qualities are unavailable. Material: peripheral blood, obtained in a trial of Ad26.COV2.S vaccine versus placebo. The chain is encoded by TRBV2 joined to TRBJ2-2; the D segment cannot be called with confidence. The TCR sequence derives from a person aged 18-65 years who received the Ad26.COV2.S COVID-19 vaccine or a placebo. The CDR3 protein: CASSELRTGELFF. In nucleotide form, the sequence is TGTGCCAGCAGTGAACTCCGCACCGGGGAGCTGTTTTTT.